This T cell receptor beta chain stems from a study of T-cell reconstitution after alpha-beta-depleted transplantation in children (dated by TCRdb to the mid-2010s). Notes on the research overall: The study quantitatively tracked T-cell immune reconstitution after TCRalphabeta/CD19-depleted allogeneic hematopoietic cell transplantation in children using TCR repertoire profiling.

The protocol used for the library was PCR. Sequencing relied on an Illumina HiSeq 2500. TCR library preparation used molecular barcoding, with unique molecular identifiers applied to normalize quantification of the TCRbeta repertoire. TCRdb trimmed the raw reads at Q25, called clones with MiXCR and kept productive beta chains. Rows are combined by CDR3 protein, so each entry shows the most common genes and DNA. The sample table shows about 72,000 distinct CDR3 sequences, and around 6.6% are seen once. The ten largest clones add up to around 2.6% of the sample. There are many counts of this clonotype. Its antigen is unknown. No per-base quality is available; no much larger clone lies one base away. The germline V gene specifies MNHEY as CDR1 and SVGAGI as CDR2. The cysteine opens and the phenylalanine closes a CDR3 of 13 amino acids. Only the CDR3 DNA is retained, 39 bases long and in frame from the first base. Compared with germline, V lacks 5 bases and J lacks 3 bases; bases without a gene match: 4.

The source is a human donor who donated a stem cell graft to a child with acute lymphoblastic leukemia. The sequence is built from TRBV6-5 and TRBJ2-7; TRBD1 aligns with 7 central bases. The specimen was PBMCs from the stem cell graft donor, collected from the stem cell graft. At the DNA level, the sequence is TGTGCCAGCAGTCCGACAGGGAACTACGAGCAGTACTTC. Its translation reads: CASSPTGNYEQYF.